The entry below gives a single TCR beta chain sequence along with its context. Its antigen is unknown. Base qualities are not at hand, and no much larger clone is one base apart. The source of the sample is a study of shared T cell receptors in the human thymus (dated by TCRdb to the early 2020s). With respect to the entire study: The study examined how self-reactive, shared T-cell receptor alpha chains are generated in the human thymus.

Library preparation used the immunoSEQ multiplex PCR assay. The table was pulled from immuneACCESS by TCRdb, which kept in-frame rearrangements only. Such tables lose some clones; where checked, under half of the loss comes from unresolved V genes, and the rest has no known cause. This sample is represented by about 380,000 clones; 95% of them were singletons. The biggest ten clones account for roughly 0.02% of the sample. CDR1 and CDR2, per the germline V gene, are MDHEN and SYDVKM. The CDR3 has 12 amino acids, counting the end cysteine and phenylalanine. The read is trimmed to its CDR3 DNA, 36 bases read in frame from base 1. Trimming removed 6 bases from V and 8 bases from J, leaving 13 bases between the germline ends.

The chain joins TRBV28 to TRBJ1-2, with no confident D gene call. This receptor was taken from a human donor. Sample: thymocytes. The encoded CDR3 is CASSRYFDGYTF. The DNA reads TGTGCCAGCAGCCGCTATTTCGACGGCTACACCTTC.